This entry features one TCR beta chain sequence. This entry is derived from a study of T cell changes during pregnancy in multiple sclerosis. TCRdb keeps only in-frame clones here, not all; method: immunoSEQ multiplex PCR. The profile shows some 79,000 clones, 85% to 95% of them singletons. The CDR3 is 17 residues long. Germline CDR1 is MNHEY and CDR2 is SMNVEV (reference sequence). Losses at the gene ends were 5 bases for V and 4 bases for J; bases not matched to a gene: 16. Sequenced material: CD4+ T cells from peripheral blood mononuclear cells, taken in the second trimester of pregnancy. This receptor was obtained from a female donor with multiple sclerosis, enrolled in a pregnancy study. The chain recombines TRBV27 with TRBJ1-2, with 7 positions matching TRBD1. This CDR3 is CASSLSPTGNIGYGYTF. The CDR3 nucleotides read TGTGCCAGCAGTCTCTCCCCGACAGGGAACATCGGCTATGGCTACACCTTC.